The sequence of this TCR beta chain was determined in a study of blood T cells in healthy people across ages. Broader study findings: Among long-lived donors, naive CD4+ cells were more numerous and diversity higher than in aged donors.

For the second PCR, which ran for roughly 6 to 12 cycles, a sample-barcoded 5' primer and a J-beta primer mix were used. A 12-random-nucleotide template-switch adaptor tagged each cDNA molecule. Each CDR3 protein gets one entry after TCRdb re-called the 5' RACE reads with MiXCR. The sample has about 1.6 million distinct CDR3 sequences, 30% to 35% seen once. A few counts support this clonotype. Antigen specificity is unknown. From germline, CDR1 is MDHEN and CDR2 SYDVKM. This CDR3 comprises 14 residues. Trimming left V 5 bases short and J 1 base short, with 11 bases between. This receptor was obtained from a woman in her 30s in good health. The sample comprised blood. V and J are TRBV28 and TRBJ1-1; D remains unclear. The CDR3: CASSLFSGNTEAFF. CDR3 DNA sequence: TGTGCCAGCAGTCTATTTTCGGGGAACACTGAAGCTTTCTTT.